The 2 T cell receptor beta chains presented below share a single source sample, sequenced in a study of CD8+ T cells in alopecia areata. Treatment indicated: oral pan-JAK inhibitor, 5-10 mg twice daily. Sequencing relied on a cDNA template that was reverse transcribed from extracted RNA. Generated by immunoSEQ multiplex PCR, the TCRdb table keeps only in-frame clones and is missing some. The table records some 190,000 clones, 60% of them present only once. The specimen was CD4+ T cells sorted from blood, collected at week 24, from a patient treated with tofacitinib. These receptors were taken from a human donor with alopecia areata.

J is TRBJ2-3 and V is TRBV19; no clear D. V shed 5 bases and J shed 0 bases, with 6 bases lying between them. Germline loops: CDR1 LNHDA, CDR2 SQIVND (reference sequence). The CDR3 covers 13 residues. The CDR3 spells CASSRASTDTQYF. The DNA for the CDR3 is TGTGCCAGTAGTCGGGCCAGCACAGATACGCAGTATTTT.

This clone has only one observation. V gene TRBV9 combines with J gene TRBJ2-7, with a possible D match to TRBD1 (5 bases). There are 16 residues in the CDR3. From germline, CDR1 is SGDLS and CDR2 YYNGEE. Deletions cut 0 bases from V and 2 bases from J, with 15 bases between. CDR3 DNA: TGTGCCAGCAGCGTAGCCCCAGACAGTCCTCCCTACGAGCAGTACTTC. Protein product: CASSVAPDSPPYEQYF.